This entry describes one T cell receptor beta chain. The record originates from a study of T cells after yellow fever vaccination. Using its own MiXCR run on the 5' RACE reads, TCRdb lists one record per CDR3 protein. The sample has roughly 160,000 distinct CDR3 sequences; less than 9% are singletons. The specimen was CD4+ T cells sorted from PBMCs, collected around 5 days after the first yellow fever vaccination. The source of this sequence is a man aged 18 to 29 who received the YFV17D yellow fever vaccine.

The CDR3 reads CASAGLTGEKLFF. CDR3 DNA: TGTGCCAGCGCGGGACTGACTGGTGAAAAACTGTTTTTT. The gene calls are TRBV19 and TRBJ1-4; a possible D gene is TRBD1 (5 bases). V lost 9 bases and J lost 7, with 15 bases in between. This CDR3 contains 13 residues. Germline loops: CDR1 LNHDA, CDR2 SQIVND (reference sequence).